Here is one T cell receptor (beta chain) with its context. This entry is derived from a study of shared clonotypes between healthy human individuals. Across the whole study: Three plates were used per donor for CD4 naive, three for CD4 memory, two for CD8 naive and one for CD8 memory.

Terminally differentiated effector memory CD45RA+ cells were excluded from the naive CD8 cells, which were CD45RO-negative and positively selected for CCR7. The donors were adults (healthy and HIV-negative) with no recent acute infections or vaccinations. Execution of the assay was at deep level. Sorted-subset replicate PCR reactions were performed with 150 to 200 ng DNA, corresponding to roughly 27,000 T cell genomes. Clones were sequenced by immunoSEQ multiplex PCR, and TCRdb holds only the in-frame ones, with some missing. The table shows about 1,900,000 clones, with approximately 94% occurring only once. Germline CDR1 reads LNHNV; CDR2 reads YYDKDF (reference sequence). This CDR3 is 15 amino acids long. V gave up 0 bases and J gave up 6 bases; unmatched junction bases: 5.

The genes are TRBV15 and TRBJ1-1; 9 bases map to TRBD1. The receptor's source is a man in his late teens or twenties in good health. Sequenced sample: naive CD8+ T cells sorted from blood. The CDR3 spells CATSRDLGQGAEAFF. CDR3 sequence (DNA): TGTGCCACCAGCAGAGACCTGGGACAGGGAGCTGAAGCTTTCTTT.